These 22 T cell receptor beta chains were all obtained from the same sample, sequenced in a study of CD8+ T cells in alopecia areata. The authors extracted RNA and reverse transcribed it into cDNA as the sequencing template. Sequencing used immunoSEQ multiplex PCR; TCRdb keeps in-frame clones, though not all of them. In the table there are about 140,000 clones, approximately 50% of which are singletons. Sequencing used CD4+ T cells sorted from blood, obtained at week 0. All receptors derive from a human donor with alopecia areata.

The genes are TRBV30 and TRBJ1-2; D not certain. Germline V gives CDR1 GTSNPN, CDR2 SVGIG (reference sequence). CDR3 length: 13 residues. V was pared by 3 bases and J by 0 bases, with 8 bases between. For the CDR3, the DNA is TGTGCCTGGAGCCTCACTGCTAACTATGGCTACACCTTC. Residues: CAWSLTANYGYTF.

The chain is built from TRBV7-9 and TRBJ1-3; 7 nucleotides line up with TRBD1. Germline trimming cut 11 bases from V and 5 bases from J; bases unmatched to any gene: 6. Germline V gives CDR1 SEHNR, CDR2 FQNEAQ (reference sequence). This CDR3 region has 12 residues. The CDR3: CAGRDSRNTIYF. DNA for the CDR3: TGTGCCGGACGGGACAGTAGAAACACCATATATTTT.

Here the CDR3 reads CSVARGRDTGELFF. The CDR3 nucleotides are TGCAGCGTTGCACGGGGGCGGGACACCGGGGAGCTGTTTTTT. V usage is TRBV29-1 and J usage is TRBJ2-2, with D possibly called TRBD1 or TRBD2 (6 bases each). The CDR3 is 14 residues long. CDR1 is SQVTM and CDR2 is ANQGSEA in the germline V gene. Trimming removed 4 bases at V and 3 bases at J, with 12 bases between.

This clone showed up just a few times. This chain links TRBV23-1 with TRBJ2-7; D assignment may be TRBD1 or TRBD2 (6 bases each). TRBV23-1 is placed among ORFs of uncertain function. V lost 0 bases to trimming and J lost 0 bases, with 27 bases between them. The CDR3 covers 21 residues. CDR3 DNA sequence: TGCGCCAGCAGTCAATCGTCTACCCGCTTGGGGGGCGCTTCGGACTCCTACGAGCAGTACTTC. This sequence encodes CASSQSSTRLGGASDSYEQYF.

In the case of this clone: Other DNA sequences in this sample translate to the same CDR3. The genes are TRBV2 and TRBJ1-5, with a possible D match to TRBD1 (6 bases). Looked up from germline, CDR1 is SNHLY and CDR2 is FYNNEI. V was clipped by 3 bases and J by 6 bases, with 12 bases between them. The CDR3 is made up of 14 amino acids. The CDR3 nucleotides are TGTGCCAGCAGTGATACCGGGGGGCGTCAGCCCCAGCATTTT. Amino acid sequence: CASSDTGGRQPQHF.

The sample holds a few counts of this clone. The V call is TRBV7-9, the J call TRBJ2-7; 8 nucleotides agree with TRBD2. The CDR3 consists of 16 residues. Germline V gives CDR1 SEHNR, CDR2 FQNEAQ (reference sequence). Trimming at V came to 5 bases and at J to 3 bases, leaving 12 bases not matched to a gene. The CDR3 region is CASSLGGAGGLYEQYF. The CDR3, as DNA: TGTGCCAGCAGCCTAGGAGGGGCGGGGGGCCTCTACGAGCAGTACTTC.

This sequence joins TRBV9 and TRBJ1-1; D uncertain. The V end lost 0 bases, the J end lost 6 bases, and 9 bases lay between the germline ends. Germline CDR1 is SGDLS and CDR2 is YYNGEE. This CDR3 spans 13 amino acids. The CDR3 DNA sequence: TGTGCCAGCAGCGTAGCCCCAGTGTCTGAAGCTTTCTTT. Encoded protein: CASSVAPVSEAFF.

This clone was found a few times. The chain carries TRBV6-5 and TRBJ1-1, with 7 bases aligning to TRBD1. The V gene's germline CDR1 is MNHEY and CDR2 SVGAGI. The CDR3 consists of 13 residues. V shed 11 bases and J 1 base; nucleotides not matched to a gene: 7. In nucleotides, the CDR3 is TGTGCCTCAGCTTGGGACAGGAACACTGAAGCTTTCTTT. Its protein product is CASAWDRNTEAFF.

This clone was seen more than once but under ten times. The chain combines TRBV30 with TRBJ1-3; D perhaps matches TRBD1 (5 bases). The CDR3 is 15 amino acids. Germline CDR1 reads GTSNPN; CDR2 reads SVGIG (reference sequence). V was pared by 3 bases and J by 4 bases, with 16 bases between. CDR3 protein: CAWSNWGGVGNTIYF. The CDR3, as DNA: TGTGCCTGGAGCAACTGGGGCGGAGTGGGAAACACCATATATTTT.

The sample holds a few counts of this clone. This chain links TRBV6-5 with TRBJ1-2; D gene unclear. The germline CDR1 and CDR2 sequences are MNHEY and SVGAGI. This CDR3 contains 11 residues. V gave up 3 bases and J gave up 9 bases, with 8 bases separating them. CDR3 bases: TGTGCCAGCAGTTATGGGTTAAGCTACACCTTC. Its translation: CASSYGLSYTF.

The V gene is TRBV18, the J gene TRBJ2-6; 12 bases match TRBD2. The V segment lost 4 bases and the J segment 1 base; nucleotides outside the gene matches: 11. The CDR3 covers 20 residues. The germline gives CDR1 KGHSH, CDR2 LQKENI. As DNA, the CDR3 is TGTGCCAGCTCACTAGCGACTAGCGGGAGTGTCGTGTCTGGGGCCAACGTCCTGACTTTC. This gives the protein CASSLATSGSVVSGANVLTF.

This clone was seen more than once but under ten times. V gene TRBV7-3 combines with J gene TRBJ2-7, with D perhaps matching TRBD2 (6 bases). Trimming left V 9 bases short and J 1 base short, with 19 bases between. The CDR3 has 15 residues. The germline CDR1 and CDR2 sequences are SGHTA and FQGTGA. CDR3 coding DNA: TGTGCCAGACCTGGGGCGGGATTATGGTCCTACGAGCAGTACTTC. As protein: CARPGAGLWSYEQYF.

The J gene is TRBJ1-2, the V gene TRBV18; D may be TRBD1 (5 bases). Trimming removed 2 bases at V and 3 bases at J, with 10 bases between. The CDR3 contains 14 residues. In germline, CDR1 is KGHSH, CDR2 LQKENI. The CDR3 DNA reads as TGTGCCAGCTCACCAAATCGGGGGGACTATGGCTACACCTTC. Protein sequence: CASSPNRGDYGYTF.

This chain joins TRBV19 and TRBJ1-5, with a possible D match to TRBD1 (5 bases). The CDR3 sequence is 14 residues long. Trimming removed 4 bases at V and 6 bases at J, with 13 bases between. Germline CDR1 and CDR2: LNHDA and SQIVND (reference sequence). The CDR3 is CASSNLGVGQPQHF. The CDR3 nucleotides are TGTGCCAGTAGTAATTTGGGGGTTGGTCAGCCCCAGCATTTT.

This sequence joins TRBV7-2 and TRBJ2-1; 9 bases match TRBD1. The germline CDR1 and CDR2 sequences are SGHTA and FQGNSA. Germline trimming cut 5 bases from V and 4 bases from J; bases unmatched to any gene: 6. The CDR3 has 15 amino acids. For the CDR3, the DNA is TGTGCCAGCAGCCCCCACAGGGGGCTTTACAATGAGCAGTTCTTC. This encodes CASSPHRGLYNEQFF.

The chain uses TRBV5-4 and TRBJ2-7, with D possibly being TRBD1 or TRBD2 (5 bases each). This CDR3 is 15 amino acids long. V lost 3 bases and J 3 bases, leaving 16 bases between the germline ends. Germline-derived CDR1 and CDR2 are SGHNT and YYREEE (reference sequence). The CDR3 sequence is CASSSQGRRVYEQYF. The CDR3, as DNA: TGTGCCAGCAGCTCCCAGGGTCGGCGGGTCTACGAGCAGTACTTC.

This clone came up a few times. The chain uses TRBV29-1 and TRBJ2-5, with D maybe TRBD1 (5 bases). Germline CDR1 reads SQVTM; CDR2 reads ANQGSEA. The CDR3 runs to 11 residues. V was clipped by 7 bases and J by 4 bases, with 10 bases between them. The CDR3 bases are TGCAGCGGGGGTAGGGGAGAGACCCAGTACTTC. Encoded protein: CSGGRGETQYF.

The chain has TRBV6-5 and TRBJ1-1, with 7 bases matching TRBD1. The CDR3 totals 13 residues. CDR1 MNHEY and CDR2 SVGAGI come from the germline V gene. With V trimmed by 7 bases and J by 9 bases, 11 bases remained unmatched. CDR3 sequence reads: CASNPIEGAKAFF. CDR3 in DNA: TGTGCCAGCAATCCAATAGAGGGGGCAAAAGCTTTCTTT.

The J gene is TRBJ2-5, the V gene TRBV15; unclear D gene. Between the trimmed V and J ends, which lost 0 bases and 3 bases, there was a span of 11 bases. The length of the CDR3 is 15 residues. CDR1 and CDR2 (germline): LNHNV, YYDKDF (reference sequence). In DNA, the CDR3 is TGTGCCACCAGCAGAGATGGCACAGCCAAAGAGACCCAGTACTTC. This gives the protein CATSRDGTAKETQYF. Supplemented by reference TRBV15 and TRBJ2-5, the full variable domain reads DAMVIQNPRYQVTQFGKPVTLSCSQTLNHNVMYWYQQKSSQAPKLLFHYYDKDFNNEADTPDNFQSRRPNTSFCFLDIRSPGLGDTAMYLCATSRDGTAKETQYFGPGTRLLVL.

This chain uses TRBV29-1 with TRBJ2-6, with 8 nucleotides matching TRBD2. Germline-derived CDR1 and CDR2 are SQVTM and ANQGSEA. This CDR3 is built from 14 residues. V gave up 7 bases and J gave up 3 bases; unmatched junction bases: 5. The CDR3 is CSGGGGFGANVLTF. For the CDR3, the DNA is TGCAGCGGGGGCGGGGGGTTTGGGGCCAACGTCCTGACTTTC. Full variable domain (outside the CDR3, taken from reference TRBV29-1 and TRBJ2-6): SAVISQKPSRDICQRGTSLTIQCQVDSQVTMMFWYRQQPGQSLTLIATANQGSEATYESGFVIDKFPISRPNLTFSTLTVSNMSPEDSSIYLCSGGGGFGANVLTFGAGSRLTVL.

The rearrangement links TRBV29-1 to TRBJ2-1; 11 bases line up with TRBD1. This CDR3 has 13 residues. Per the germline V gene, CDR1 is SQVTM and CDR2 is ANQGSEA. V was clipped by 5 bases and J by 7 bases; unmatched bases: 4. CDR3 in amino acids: CSVSGTGGNEQFF. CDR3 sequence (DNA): TGCAGCGTTTCCGGGACAGGGGGTAATGAGCAGTTCTTC.

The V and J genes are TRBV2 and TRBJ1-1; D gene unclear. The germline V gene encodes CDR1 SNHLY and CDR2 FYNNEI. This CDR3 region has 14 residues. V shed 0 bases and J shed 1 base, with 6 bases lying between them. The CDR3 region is CASSEARGNTEAFF. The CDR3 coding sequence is TGTGCCAGCAGTGAAGCGCGGGGGAACACTGAAGCTTTCTTT.